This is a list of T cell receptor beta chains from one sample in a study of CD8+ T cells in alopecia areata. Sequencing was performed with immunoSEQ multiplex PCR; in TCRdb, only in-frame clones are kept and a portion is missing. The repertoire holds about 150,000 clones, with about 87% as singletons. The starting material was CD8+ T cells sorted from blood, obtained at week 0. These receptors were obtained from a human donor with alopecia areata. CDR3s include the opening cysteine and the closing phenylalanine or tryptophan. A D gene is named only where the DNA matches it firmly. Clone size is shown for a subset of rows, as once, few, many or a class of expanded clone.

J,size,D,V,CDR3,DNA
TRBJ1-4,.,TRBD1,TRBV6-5,CASSSDRVDEKLFF,TGTGCCAGCAGCTCAGACAGGGTTGATGAAAAACTGTTTTTT
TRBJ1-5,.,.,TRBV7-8,CASSGQDGVSNQPQHF,TGTGCCAGCAGCGGCCAGGACGGAGTTAGCAATCAGCCCCAGCATTTT
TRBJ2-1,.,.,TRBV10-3,CAISDGNEQFF,TGTGCCATCAGTGATGGCAATGAGCAGTTCTTC
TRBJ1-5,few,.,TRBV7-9,CASSAGQGNQPQHF,TGTGCCAGCAGCGCGGGGCAGGGGAATCAGCCCCAGCATTTT
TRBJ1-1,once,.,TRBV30,CACRLGEAFF,TGTGCCTGCAGGCTGGGTGAAGCTTTCTTT
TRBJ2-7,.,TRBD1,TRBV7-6,CASSPQPGPGTGRHEQYF,TGTGCCAGCAGCCCTCAACCCGGACCCGGGACAGGGAGGCACGAGCAGTACTTC
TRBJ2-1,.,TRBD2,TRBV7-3,CASSLPGASGYNEQFF,TGTGCCAGCAGCTTACCCGGGGCTAGCGGTTACAATGAGCAGTTCTTC
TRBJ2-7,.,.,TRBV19,CASSSRTSNPYEQYF,TGTGCCAGTAGTTCTCGGACTTCTAACCCCTACGAGCAGTACTTC
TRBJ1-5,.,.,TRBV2,CASSHLRDRDSNQPQHF,TGTGCCAGCAGTCACCTCCGGGACCGAGATAGCAATCAGCCCCAGCATTTT
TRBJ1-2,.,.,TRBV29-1,CSVIPSGAEGYTF,TGCAGCGTTATTCCTTCGGGGGCGGAGGGCTACACCTTC
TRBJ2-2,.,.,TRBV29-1,CSVVLLGAVGTGELFF,TGCAGCGTTGTTTTGCTTGGGGCAGTGGGCACCGGGGAGCTGTTTTTT
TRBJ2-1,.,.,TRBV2,CASSVGDSGYNEQFF,TGTGCCAGCAGTGTCGGGGACTCGGGCTACAATGAGCAGTTCTTC
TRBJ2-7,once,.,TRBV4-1,CASSQVGSSTHEQYF,TGCGCCAGCAGCCAAGTGGGATCGTCTACACACGAGCAGTACTTC
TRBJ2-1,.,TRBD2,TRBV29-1,CSVEEGASGRANEQFF,TGCAGCGTTGAAGAAGGCGCTAGCGGGAGGGCCAATGAGCAGTTCTTC
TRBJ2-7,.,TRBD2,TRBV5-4,CASSPGTSPSEQQYF,TGTGCCAGCAGCCCCGGGACTAGCCCAAGTGAGCAGCAGTACTTC
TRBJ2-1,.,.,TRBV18,CASSPPYGSSYNEQFF,TGTGCCAGCTCACCCCCCTACGGGAGCTCCTACAATGAGCAGTTCTTC
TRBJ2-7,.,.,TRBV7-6,CASSLEGTRGYEQYF,TGTGCCAGCAGCTTAGAGGGGACAAGGGGGTACGAGCAGTACTTC
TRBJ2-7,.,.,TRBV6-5,CASSYGLQGYEQYF,TGTGCCAGCAGTTACGGCTTACAGGGCTACGAGCAGTACTTC
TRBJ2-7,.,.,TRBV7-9,CASSFPGGFYEQYF,TGTGCCAGCAGCTTCCCCGGGGGATTCTACGAGCAGTACTTC
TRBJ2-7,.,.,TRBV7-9,CASRGGTYEQYF,TGTGCCAGCAGAGGTGGAACTTACGAGCAGTACTTC
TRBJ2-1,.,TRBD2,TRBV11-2,CASSFGRENYNEQFF,TGTGCCAGCAGCTTTGGGCGGGAGAACTACAATGAGCAGTTCTTC
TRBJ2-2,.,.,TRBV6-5,CASSYAGGAGELFF,TGTGCCAGCAGTTACGCAGGGGGGGCCGGGGAGCTGTTTTTT
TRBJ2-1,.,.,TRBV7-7,CASSLAEGPASSYNEQFF,TGTGCTAGCAGCTTAGCGGAAGGGCCAGCCAGCTCCTACAATGAGCAGTTCTTC
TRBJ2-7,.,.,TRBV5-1,CASSPVGGSYEQYF,TGCGCCAGCAGCCCCGTAGGGGGCTCCTACGAGCAGTACTTC
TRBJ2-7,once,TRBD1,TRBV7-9,CASMGQTAYEQYF,TGTGCCAGCATGGGACAGACCGCCTACGAGCAGTACTTC
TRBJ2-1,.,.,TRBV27,CASTVNPSYNEQFF,TGTGCCAGCACCGTTAATCCCTCCTACAATGAGCAGTTCTTC
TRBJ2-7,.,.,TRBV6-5,CASSYGAGNLYEQYF,TGTGCCAGCAGTTACGGGGCAGGGAATCTCTACGAGCAGTACTTC
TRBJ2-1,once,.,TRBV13,CASSLGPQNEQFF,TGTGCCAGCAGCTTAGGGCCCCAAAATGAGCAGTTCTTC
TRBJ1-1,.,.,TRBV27,CASSLSGEAFF,TGTGCCAGCAGTTTATCCGGTGAAGCTTTCTTT
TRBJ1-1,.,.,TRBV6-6,CASSYSREQNTEAFF,TGTGCCAGCAGTTACTCAAGAGAACAGAACACTGAAGCTTTCTTT
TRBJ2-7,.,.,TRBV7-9,CASSLGQLYEQYF,TGTGCCAGCAGCTTGGGGCAGCTATACGAGCAGTACTTC
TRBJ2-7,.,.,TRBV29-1,CSVEEVGAEQYF,TGCAGCGTTGAAGAGGTAGGGGCCGAGCAGTACTTC
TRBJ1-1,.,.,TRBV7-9,CASSPGGLNTEAFF,TGTGCCAGCAGCCCGGGGGGATTGAACACTGAAGCTTTCTTT
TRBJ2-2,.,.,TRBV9,CATSRASSRGELFF,TGTGCCACCTCCCGAGCCAGTTCGAGAGGGGAGCTGTTTTTT
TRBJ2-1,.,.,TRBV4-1,CASSQMGEAGYNEQFF,TGCGCCAGCAGCCAGATGGGGGAAGCGGGCTACAATGAGCAGTTCTTC
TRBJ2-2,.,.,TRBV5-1,CASSWTGELFF,TGCGCCAGTTCTTGGACCGGGGAGCTGTTTTTT
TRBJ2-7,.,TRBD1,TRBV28,CASSFPGTGNYEQYF,TGTGCCAGCAGCTTCCCCGGGACAGGAAACTACGAGCAGTACTTC
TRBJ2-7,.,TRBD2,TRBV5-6,CASSSGGSYEQYF,TGTGCCAGCAGCAGTGGCGGGAGCTACGAGCAGTACTTC
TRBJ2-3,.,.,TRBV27,CASSFLGDTQYF,TGTGCCAGCAGTTTTTTAGGAGATACGCAGTATTTT
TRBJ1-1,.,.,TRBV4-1,CASSQDQREWSAFF,TGCGCCAGCAGCCAAGATCAGAGGGAATGGTCCGCTTTCTTT
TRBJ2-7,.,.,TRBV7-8,CASSSDQFYEQYF,TGTGCCAGCAGCTCAGACCAGTTCTACGAGCAGTACTTC
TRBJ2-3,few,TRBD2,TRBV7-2,CASSQGLADSTDTQYF,TGTGCCAGCAGCCAGGGACTAGCGGACAGCACAGATACGCAGTATTTT
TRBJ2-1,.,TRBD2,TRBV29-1,CSVGESGTGYNEQFF,TGCAGCGTGGGGGAAAGCGGGACGGGTTACAATGAGCAGTTCTTC
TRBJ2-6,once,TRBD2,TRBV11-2,CASSASGLAAGANVLTF,TGTGCCAGCAGCGCCTCTGGACTAGCGGCTGGGGCCAACGTCCTGACTTTC
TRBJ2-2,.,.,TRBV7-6,CASSLSTGELFF,TGTGCCAGCAGCTTATCTACGGGGGAGCTGTTTTTT
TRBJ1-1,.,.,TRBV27,CASSLSHRTEAFF,TGTGCCAGCAGTTTATCTCACCGTACTGAAGCTTTCTTT
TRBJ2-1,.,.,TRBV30,CAWSVSGEQFF,TGTGCCTGGAGTGTGTCTGGGGAGCAGTTCTTC
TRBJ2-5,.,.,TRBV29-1,CSVAGNDPRPQETQYF,TGCAGCGTTGCAGGGAACGACCCCCGTCCCCAAGAGACCCAGTACTTC
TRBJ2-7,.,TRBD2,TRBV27,CASSAWTSGGLYEQYF,TGTGCCAGCAGTGCTTGGACTAGCGGGGGACTTTACGAGCAGTACTTC
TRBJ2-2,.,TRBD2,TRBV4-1,CAGAGGVQGFTGELFF,TGCGCCGGAGCCGGGGGGGTACAGGGTTTCACCGGGGAGCTGTTTTTT
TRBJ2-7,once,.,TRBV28,CASSPSQTVYEQYF,TGTGCCAGCAGCCCCTCCCAGACAGTCTACGAGCAGTACTTC